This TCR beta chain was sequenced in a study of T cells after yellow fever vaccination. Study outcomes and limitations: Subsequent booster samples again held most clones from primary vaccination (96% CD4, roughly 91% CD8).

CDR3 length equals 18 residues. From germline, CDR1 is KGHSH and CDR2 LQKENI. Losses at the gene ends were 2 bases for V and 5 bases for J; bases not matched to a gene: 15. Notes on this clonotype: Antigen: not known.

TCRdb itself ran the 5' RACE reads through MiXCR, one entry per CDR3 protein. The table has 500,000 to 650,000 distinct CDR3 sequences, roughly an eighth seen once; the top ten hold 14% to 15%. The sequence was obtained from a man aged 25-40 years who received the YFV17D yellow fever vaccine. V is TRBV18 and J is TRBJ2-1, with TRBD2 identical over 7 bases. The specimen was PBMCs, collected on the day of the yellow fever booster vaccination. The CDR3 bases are TGTGCCAGCTCACCAAGAGAGATAGCGGGCCTAAGGAACAATGAGCAGTTCTTC. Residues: CASSPREIAGLRNNEQFF.